These 19 T cell receptor beta chains were all obtained from the same sample, sequenced in a study of blood T cell repertoires in COVID-19. Measured with immunoSEQ multiplex PCR; TCRdb has only the in-frame clones, and not every one. The data contain around 400,000 clones, around 87% of them singletons. The sequencing input was peripheral blood. The receptors here all came from a woman aged 60-70 years with COVID-19, enrolled during active disease.

V usage is TRBV18 and J usage is TRBJ2-2; tentatively, D is TRBD1 (5 bases). The V end was cut by 6 bases, the J end by 14 bases, with 19 bases between. The germline CDR1 and CDR2 sequences are KGHSH and LQKENI. The CDR3 length is 13 residues. The CDR3 loop is CASSVDNLNVLFF. The CDR3 region has the DNA TGTGCCAGCTCTGTGGACAATTTGAACGTACTGTTTTTT.

J is TRBJ1-6 and V is TRBV5-4; no firm D call. This CDR3 is 14 amino acids long. In germline, CDR1 is SGHNT, CDR2 YYREEE (reference sequence). V shed 3 bases and J shed 5 bases, with 9 bases lying between them. CDR3 region: CASSSRRDNSPLHF. Written as DNA, the CDR3 is TGTGCCAGCAGCTCTCGGCGGGATAATTCACCCCTCCACTTT.

This clone was picked up one time. The chain carries TRBV29-1 and TRBJ1-2; 9 bases are shared with TRBD1. The germline V gene encodes CDR1 SQVTM and CDR2 ANQGSEA. The J segment lost 4 bases and the V segment lost 5 bases, leaving 8 bases of the junction unmatched. The CDR3 is 14 residues long. The CDR3 is CSVSLLTGGYGYTF. The DNA of the CDR3 is TGCAGCGTTTCCTTATTGACAGGGGGCTATGGCTACACCTTC. Filled out from reference TRBV29-1 and TRBJ1-2, the complete variable domain reads SAVISQKPSRDICQRGTSLTIQCQVDSQVTMMFWYRQQPGQSLTLIATANQGSEATYESGFVIDKFPISRPNLTFSTLTVSNMSPEDSSIYLCSVSLLTGGYGYTFGSGTRLTVV.

The gene calls are TRBV30 and TRBJ1-1, with D possibly matching TRBD1 (5 bases). The CDR3 totals 12 residues. Per germline, CDR1 GTSNPN and CDR2 SVGIG (reference sequence). Trimming took 2 bases from V and 5 from J, leaving 9 bases between them. CDR3 coding DNA: TGTGCCTGGAGTAGGGGAGGGACTGAAGCTTTCTTT. This codes for CAWSRGGTEAFF.

V gene TRBV19 combines with J gene TRBJ2-1; tentative D call: TRBD2 (6 bases). Germline-derived CDR1 and CDR2 are LNHDA and SQIVND (reference sequence). With 5 bases removed from V and 8 bases from J, the gap between germline ends came to 10 bases. The length of the CDR3 is 12 residues. The CDR3: CASSWGVHEQFF. Here the CDR3 DNA reads TGTGCCAGTAGTTGGGGGGTACATGAGCAGTTCTTC.

The J gene is TRBJ2-7, the V gene TRBV3-1 (or the pseudogene TRBV3-2); TRBD2 matches at 7 bases. The J segment lost 3 bases and the V segment lost 0 bases, leaving 2 bases of the junction unmatched. This CDR3 spans 14 amino acids. The germline CDR1 and CDR2 sequences are LGHDT and YNNKEL (reference sequence). The CDR3 DNA follows: TGTGCCAGCAGCCAAGATTGGGGGGGCTACGAGCAGTACTTC. This gives the protein CASSQDWGGYEQYF.

V usage is TRBV12-3 or TRBV12-4 and J usage is TRBJ2-3; D might be TRBD1 (6 bases). CDR3 length equals 12 residues. V was clipped by 4 bases and J by 4 bases, with 6 bases between them. The CDR3 here is CASSSGADTQYF. The CDR3 DNA reads TGTGCCAGCAGTTCAGGGGCAGATACGCAGTATTTT.

A few counts support this clone. V and J are TRBV6-6 and TRBJ1-5; TRBD1 matches 7 bases. Losses at the gene ends were 5 bases for V and 0 bases for J; bases not matched to a gene: 10. From germline, CDR1 is MNHNY and CDR2 SVGAGI (reference sequence). CDR3 size: 17 residues. CDR3 amino acids: CASSPKGQRSSNQPQHF. The CDR3 nucleotides read TGTGCCAGCAGTCCCAAGGGACAGAGGTCTAGCAATCAGCCCCAGCATTTT.

The rearrangement joins TRBV18 to TRBJ1-6, with a possible D match to TRBD1 (5 bases). Deletions cut 5 bases from V and 13 bases from J, with 18 bases between. CDR3 length: 14 amino acids. Germline loops: CDR1 KGHSH, CDR2 LQKENI. CDR3 sequence (DNA): TGTGCCAGCTCAACGGACACATCCCTTTTGCCCCTCCACTTT. Protein product: CASSTDTSLLPLHF.

This clone showed up just a few times. The V and J genes are TRBV18 and TRBJ2-3, with D possibly TRBD2 on 6 matching bases. Trimming pared 0 bases from V and 6 bases from J, leaving 10 bases between. From germline, CDR1 is KGHSH and CDR2 LQKENI. CDR3 length: 14 residues. CDR3 region: CASSPPGTRDTQYF. DNA of the CDR3: TGTGCCAGCTCACCACCAGGGACTCGGGATACGCAGTATTTT.

The rearrangement joins TRBV11-2 to TRBJ2-7; 16 positions match TRBD2. Germline lookup yields CDR1 SGHAT and CDR2 FQNNGV. With V trimmed by 5 bases and J by 6 bases, 10 bases remained unmatched. The CDR3 contains 17 residues. The CDR3, as DNA: TGTGCCAGCAGCCCCCGGGGACTAGCGGGGGGGGTGGGCGAGCAGTACTTC. Protein sequence: CASSPRGLAGGVGEQYF.

The gene calls are TRBV5-1 and TRBJ2-3, with D possibly matching TRBD1 (6 bases). The CDR3 extends over 16 amino acids. CDR1 is SGHRS and CDR2 is YFSETQ in the germline V gene. Trimming pared 1 base from V and 5 bases from J, leaving 17 bases between. The CDR3, as DNA: TGCGCCAGCAGCTTGAGATCCCAGACAGGTAAAGATACGCAGTATTTT. Protein product: CASSLRSQTGKDTQYF.

This chain uses TRBV11-2 with TRBJ2-7; D is perhaps TRBD1 (6 bases). The germline V gene encodes CDR1 SGHAT and CDR2 FQNNGV. Trimming removed 4 bases from V and 0 bases from J, with 13 bases in between. The CDR3 contains 15 residues. CDR3 nucleotides: TGTGCCAGCAGCTCCTTTACAGGGAGCTCCTACGAGCAGTACTTC. It specifies CASSSFTGSSYEQYF.

A single count supports this clone. The chain couples TRBV6-5 to TRBJ1-2, with TRBD1 as a possible D gene (5 bases). The CDR3 has 13 amino acids. The germline V gene has CDR1 MNHEY and CDR2 SVGAGI. With 5 bases removed from V and 1 base from J, the gap between germline ends came to 8 bases. The CDR3 sequence is CASSPGINYGYTF. Written as DNA, the CDR3 is TGTGCCAGCAGTCCAGGGATTAACTATGGCTACACCTTC.

The chain links TRBV18 to TRBJ1-4, with TRBD1 as a possible D gene (5 bases). V gave up 1 base and J gave up 11 bases, with 14 bases separating them. The CDR3 totals 14 residues. Germline V gives CDR1 KGHSH, CDR2 LQKENI. The CDR3: CASSPLQDGGKLFF. CDR3 bases: TGTGCCAGCTCACCACTCCAGGACGGGGGGAAACTGTTTTTT.

This chain uses TRBV28 with TRBJ1-1; TRBD1 is a possible D gene (5 bases). The germline V gene encodes CDR1 MDHEN and CDR2 SYDVKM. The CDR3 consists of 15 residues. Trimming left V 4 bases short and J 3 bases short, with 15 bases between. The CDR3 loop is CASSYVKGADTEAFF. The CDR3 DNA sequence: TGTGCCAGCAGTTACGTCAAAGGGGCGGACACTGAAGCTTTCTTT.

The rearrangement links TRBV3-1 (or the pseudogene TRBV3-2) to TRBJ1-6; D is unresolved. V was pared by 4 bases and J by 9 bases, with 7 bases between. The CDR3 is 12 residues long. The germline V gene encodes CDR1 LGHDT and CDR2 YNNKEL (reference sequence). CDR3 coding DNA: TGTGCCAGCAGCCTAGACGGTTCACCCCTCCACTTT. This codes for CASSLDGSPLHF.

This clone was detected only once. The chain joins TRBV18 to TRBJ2-5; weak D call: TRBD1 (6 bases). This CDR3 has 15 amino acids. The germline CDR1 and CDR2 sequences are KGHSH and LQKENI. With 3 bases removed from V and 14 bases from J, the gap between germline ends came to 25 bases. Here the CDR3 DNA reads TGTGCCAGCTCACCGATCCTGGACAGTCCCCCGGGTGGATACTTC. It encodes CASSPILDSPPGGYF. Based on the CDR3 plus reference TRBV18 and TRBJ2-5, the full variable domain is NAGVMQNPRHLVRRRGQEARLRCSPMKGHSHVYWYRQLPEEGLKFMVYLQKENIIDESGMPKERFSAEFPKEGPSILRIQQVVRGDSAAYFCASSPILDSPPGGYFGPGTRLLVL.

V is TRBV7-2 and J is TRBJ1-1; D may be TRBD1 (5 bases). This CDR3 contains 15 residues. Germline V gene sequence: CDR1 SGHTA, CDR2 FQGNSA. Between the trimmed V and J ends, which lost 0 bases and 3 bases, there was a span of 11 bases. CDR3 region: CASSLAGLGDTEAFF. In DNA, the CDR3 is TGTGCCAGCAGCTTAGCGGGGCTAGGGGACACTGAAGCTTTCTTT.